This passage covers 6 T cell receptor beta chains from one sample sequenced in a study of siplizumab effects on memory and regulatory T cells. Here immunoSEQ multiplex PCR was the method, and the copy in TCRdb shows in-frame clones only, minus some. The profile shows 87,000 or so clones, around 90% of them singletons. Sample: CD4+ T cells sorted from blood. These receptor sequences come from a human donor in good health.

This chain connects TRBV29-1 to TRBJ1-4; 8 bases align to TRBD1. V lost 0 bases to trimming and J lost 0 bases; unmatched junction nucleotides: 6. Germline values: CDR1 SQVTM, CDR2 ANQGSEA. This CDR3 is 17 amino acids long. DNA for the CDR3: TGCAGCGTTGAAGATCAAGGCAGGGGGCCAACTAATGAAAAACTGTTTTTT. Residues: CSVEDQGRGPTNEKLFF.

DNA for the CDR3: TGTGCCAGCAGTTCGGCGGGAGGCTTCTACGAGCAGTACTTC. Amino acid sequence: CASSSAGGFYEQYF. V and J are TRBV6-6 and TRBJ2-7; TRBD2 aligns across 8 bases. Trimming took 4 bases from V and 3 from J; bases not matched to a gene: 5. This CDR3 spans 14 amino acids. Looked up from germline, CDR1 is MNHNY and CDR2 is SVGAGI (reference sequence).

Worth noting for this clone: Distinct nucleotide sequences in the sample also encode this CDR3. The chain joins TRBV18 to TRBJ2-7, with D unclear. The CDR3 is made up of 11 amino acids. V was clipped by 6 bases and J by 2 bases, with 5 bases between them. The germline gives CDR1 KGHSH, CDR2 LQKENI. CDR3 bases: TGTGCCAGCTCGCCCGCCTACGAGCAGTACTTC. Residues: CASSPAYEQYF. The whole variable domain, filled in from reference TRBV18 and TRBJ2-7, reads NAGVMQNPRHLVRRRGQEARLRCSPMKGHSHVYWYRQLPEEGLKFMVYLQKENIIDESGMPKERFSAEFPKEGPSILRIQQVVRGDSAAYFCASSPAYEQYFGPGTRLTVT.

The chain has TRBV9 and TRBJ1-3; no clear D gene. The length of the CDR3 is 14 residues. V was shortened by 0 bases and J by 0 bases, with 4 bases between the two germline ends. The germline V gene has CDR1 SGDLS and CDR2 YYNGEE. In DNA, the CDR3 is TGTGCCAGCAGCGTAGACCCCTCTGGAAACACCATATATTTT. Encoded protein: CASSVDPSGNTIYF. The full variable domain, in which reference TRBV9 and TRBJ1-3 provide the parts outside the CDR3, is DSGVTQTPKHLITATGQRVTLRCSPRSGDLSVYWYQQSLDQGLQFLIQYYNGEERAKGNILERFSAQQFPDLHSELNLSSLELGDSALYFCASSVDPSGNTIYFGEGSWLTVV.

V gene TRBV5-4 combines with J gene TRBJ1-2; D is uncertain. The CDR3 covers 14 residues. V lost 0 bases and J lost 2, with 8 bases in between. Germline CDR1 SGHNT, CDR2 YYREEE (reference sequence). The CDR3: CASSLVGENYGYTF. The DNA of the CDR3 is TGTGCCAGCAGCTTGGTTGGGGAGAACTATGGCTACACCTTC.

V is TRBV28 and J is TRBJ2-4; no reliable D call. V lost 3 bases and J lost 3, with 6 bases in between. CDR1 and CDR2 from the germline V gene are MDHEN and SYDVKM. This CDR3 has 13 residues. CDR3 DNA sequence: TGTGCCAGCAGTTTCACGATCAAAAACATTCAGTACTTC. Translated: CASSFTIKNIQYF.